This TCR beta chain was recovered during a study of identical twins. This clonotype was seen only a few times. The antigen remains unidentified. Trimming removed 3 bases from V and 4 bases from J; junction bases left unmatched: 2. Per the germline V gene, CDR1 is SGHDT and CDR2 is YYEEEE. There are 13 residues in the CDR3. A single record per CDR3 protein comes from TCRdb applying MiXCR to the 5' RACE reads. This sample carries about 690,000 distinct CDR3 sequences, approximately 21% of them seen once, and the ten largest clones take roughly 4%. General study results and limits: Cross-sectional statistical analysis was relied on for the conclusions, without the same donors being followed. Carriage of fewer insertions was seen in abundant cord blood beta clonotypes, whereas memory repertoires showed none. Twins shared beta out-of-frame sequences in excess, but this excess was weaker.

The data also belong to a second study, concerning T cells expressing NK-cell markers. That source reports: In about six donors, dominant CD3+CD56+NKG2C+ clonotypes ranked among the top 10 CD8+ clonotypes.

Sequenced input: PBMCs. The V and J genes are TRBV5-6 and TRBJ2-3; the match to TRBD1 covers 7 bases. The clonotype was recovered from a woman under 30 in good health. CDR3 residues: CASSWTGPDTQYF. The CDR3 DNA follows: TGTGCCAGCAGCTGGACAGGCCCAGATACGCAGTATTTT.